These T cell receptor beta chains were read from a single sample in a study of CD8+ T cells in alopecia areata. Sequenced by immunoSEQ multiplex PCR; TCRdb stores in-frame clones only, minus some. The sample lists about 120,000 clones, less than 70% occurring once. What was sequenced was CD4+ T cells sorted from blood. These receptors all stem from a human donor in good health. Each CDR3 is given with its conserved first and last residue. The order of the fields is V gene, J gene, clone size, D gene, CDR3 protein, CDR3 DNA. A D gene is named only where the DNA matches it firmly. Clone size is shown for a subset of rows, as once, few, many or a class of expanded clone.

V: TRBV29-1
J: TRBJ2-3
size: few
D: NA
CDR3: CSVGLGRDTQYF
DNA: TGCAGCGTGGGGCTGGGAAGGGATACGCAGTATTTT

V: TRBV6-4
J: TRBJ2-1
size: NA
D: TRBD2
CDR3: CASSSGVGRNEQFF
DNA: TGTGCCAGCAGTAGCGGGGTGGGCCGCAATGAGCAGTTCTTC

V: TRBV10-3
J: TRBJ1-4
size: NA
D: NA
CDR3: CAISAGGGGEKLFF
DNA: TGTGCCATCAGTGCCGGGGGGGGCGGAGAAAAACTGTTTTTT

V: TRBV7-2
J: TRBJ2-7
size: NA
D: TRBD2
CDR3: CASSSGGRGVGRQYF
DNA: TGTGCCAGCAGCTCCGGCGGGCGGGGGGTCGGAAGGCAGTACTTC

V: TRBV29-1
J: TRBJ2-7
size: few
D: TRBD1
CDR3: CSVGWTGYEQYF
DNA: TGCAGCGTGGGGTGGACAGGGTACGAGCAGTACTTC

V: TRBV7-2
J: TRBJ2-1
size: NA
D: TRBD1
CDR3: CASSPFRGEQFF
DNA: TGTGCCAGCAGCCCCTTCAGGGGGGAGCAGTTCTTC

V: TRBV27
J: TRBJ1-4
size: NA
D: NA
CDR3: CATRMTSAPNEKLFF
DNA: TGTGCCACCAGGATGACCTCCGCACCTAATGAAAAACTGTTTTTT

V: TRBV18
J: TRBJ1-5
size: few
D: TRBD1
CDR3: CASSPSQTGHQPQHF
DNA: TGTGCCAGCTCACCTAGTCAGACAGGGCACCAGCCCCAGCATTTT

V: TRBV30
J: TRBJ2-1
size: NA
D: NA
CDR3: CAWTKNNFNGDNEQFF
DNA: TGTGCCTGGACTAAGAACAACTTCAACGGAGACAATGAGCAGTTCTTC

V: TRBV5-6
J: TRBJ2-5
size: NA
D: NA
CDR3: CASSLALWQGLVTQYF
DNA: TGTGCCAGCAGCTTGGCCTTGTGGCAGGGGCTCGTGACCCAGTACTTC

V: TRBV29-1
J: TRBJ1-1
size: few
D: NA
CDR3: CSVGEAEAFF
DNA: TGCAGCGTGGGGGAGGCTGAAGCTTTCTTT

V: TRBV1
J: TRBJ2-1
size: NA
D: NA
CDR3: CTSSQDGAGRSYNEQFF
DNA: TGCACCAGCAGCCAAGATGGAGCGGGGCGGTCCTACAATGAGCAGTTCTTC

V: TRBV6-1
J: TRBJ2-2
size: NA
D: NA
CDR3: CASSEAGRGTGELFF
DNA: TGTGCCAGCAGTGAAGCCGGTAGGGGAACCGGGGAGCTGTTTTTT

V: TRBV30
J: TRBJ1-2
size: NA
D: NA
CDR3: CAWASRGRGYGYTF
DNA: TGTGCCTGGGCTAGTAGAGGGCGAGGCTATGGCTACACCTTC

V: TRBV2
J: TRBJ1-5
size: few
D: NA
CDR3: CASSDRTDLQPQHF
DNA: TGTGCCAGCAGTGACAGGACCGACTTACAGCCCCAGCATTTT

V: TRBV5-1
J: TRBJ2-1
size: NA
D: NA
CDR3: CASSLEANEQFF
DNA: TGCGCCAGCAGCTTGGAGGCCAATGAGCAGTTCTTC

V: TRBV28
J: TRBJ1-2
size: few
D: NA
CDR3: CASSLQGEGYTF
DNA: TGTGCCAGCAGTTTACAGGGTGAGGGCTACACCTTC

V: TRBV15
J: TRBJ1-1
size: NA
D: NA
CDR3: CATSRDPWTADTEAFF
DNA: TGTGCCACCAGCAGAGACCCCTGGACAGCAGACACTGAAGCTTTCTTT

V: TRBV29-1
J: TRBJ2-1
size: NA
D: NA
CDR3: CSARRGAEQFF
DNA: TGCAGCGCCCGAAGGGGCGCTGAGCAGTTCTTC

V: TRBV4-1
J: TRBJ1-2
size: few
D: NA
CDR3: CASSQAGTGSHYGYTF
DNA: TGCGCCAGCAGCCAGGCCGGGACTGGATCTCACTATGGCTACACCTTC

V: TRBV5-5
J: TRBJ1-6
size: NA
D: NA
CDR3: CASSPRRDNSPLHF
DNA: TGTGCCAGCAGCCCCAGACGGGATAATTCACCCCTCCACTTT

V: TRBV30
J: TRBJ2-7
size: NA
D: NA
CDR3: CAWSARNEQYF
DNA: TGTGCCTGGAGTGCACGGAACGAGCAGTACTTC

V: TRBV29-1
J: TRBJ1-2
size: NA
D: TRBD1
CDR3: CSVRQGNYGYTF
DNA: TGCAGCGTTCGACAGGGAAACTATGGCTACACCTTC

V: TRBV7-9
J: TRBJ2-5
size: NA
D: NA
CDR3: CASSLALGQETQYF
DNA: TGTGCCAGCAGCTTAGCGTTAGGGCAAGAGACCCAGTACTTC

V: TRBV5-1
J: TRBJ2-7
size: few
D: TRBD1
CDR3: CASSLPGTGFHEQYF
DNA: TGCGCCAGCAGCTTGCCTGGGACAGGGTTTCACGAGCAGTACTTC

V: TRBV4-1
J: TRBJ2-1
size: NA
D: NA
CDR3: CASSQVTITGPGYNEQFF
DNA: TGCGCCAGCAGCCAAGTCACTATCACAGGGCCGGGCTACAATGAGCAGTTCTTC

V: TRBV5-1
J: TRBJ2-2
size: NA
D: NA
CDR3: CASSPSKPGELFF
DNA: TGCGCCAGCAGCCCCTCTAAGCCCGGGGAGCTGTTTTTT

V: TRBV5-4
J: TRBJ1-1
size: NA
D: TRBD1
CDR3: CASSRRDRVKTEAFF
DNA: TGTGCCAGCAGCCGAAGGGACAGGGTTAAGACTGAAGCTTTCTTT

V: TRBV5-1
J: TRBJ2-7
size: few
D: NA
CDR3: CASSLGPGLSYEQYF
DNA: TGCGCCAGCAGCTTGGGGCCAGGGCTCTCCTACGAGCAGTACTTC

V: TRBV30
J: TRBJ2-2
size: once
D: NA
CDR3: CAWDRGPNTGELFF
DNA: TGTGCCTGGGATCGGGGCCCAAACACCGGGGAGCTGTTTTTT

V: TRBV5-4
J: TRBJ2-2
size: NA
D: NA
CDR3: CASSLGDRTGELFF
DNA: TGTGCCAGCAGCTTGGGGGACCGCACCGGGGAGCTGTTTTTT

V: TRBV6-1
J: TRBJ2-1
size: NA
D: NA
CDR3: CASSELREQFF
DNA: TGTGCCAGCAGTGAACTGAGGGAGCAGTTCTTC

V: TRBV30
J: TRBJ1-4
size: NA
D: NA
CDR3: CAWSVGQEKLFF
DNA: TGTGCCTGGAGTGTTGGCCAGGAAAAACTGTTTTTT

V: TRBV30
J: TRBJ2-3
size: NA
D: NA
CDR3: CAWSRGYPTDTQYF
DNA: TGTGCCTGGAGCCGCGGGTACCCCACAGATACGCAGTATTTT

V: TRBV6-1
J: TRBJ2-2
size: NA
D: NA
CDR3: CASKGSLNTGELFF
DNA: TGTGCCAGCAAGGGCAGCTTGAACACCGGGGAGCTGTTTTTT

V: TRBV5-1
J: TRBJ2-7
size: NA
D: TRBD1
CDR3: CASSFEQGREQYF
DNA: TGCGCCAGCAGCTTTGAACAGGGGCGCGAGCAGTACTTC

V: TRBV29-1
J: TRBJ2-4
size: NA
D: TRBD1
CDR3: CSVTDRGAKNIQYF
DNA: TGCAGCGTTACTGACAGGGGAGCCAAAAACATTCAGTACTTC

V: TRBV5-1
J: TRBJ2-7
size: few
D: NA
CDR3: CASSSGPYEQYF
DNA: TGCGCCAGCAGCTCCGGTCCCTACGAGCAGTACTTC

V: TRBV19
J: TRBJ2-2
size: few
D: TRBD2
CDR3: CASRGAGVAGELFF
DNA: TGTGCCAGTAGGGGTGCGGGGGTGGCCGGGGAGCTGTTTTTT

V: TRBV29-1
J: TRBJ1-1
size: NA
D: TRBD1
CDR3: CSAGQGTEAFF
DNA: TGCAGCGCAGGACAGGGGACTGAAGCTTTCTTT

V: TRBV29-1
J: TRBJ2-2
size: NA
D: TRBD2
CDR3: CSVVRGGGNTGELFF
DNA: TGCAGCGTTGTTCGCGGGGGAGGGAACACCGGGGAGCTGTTTTTT

V: TRBV18
J: TRBJ1-6
size: NA
D: NA
CDR3: CASSPAGNNSPLHF
DNA: TGTGCCAGCTCACCAGCGGGAAATAATTCACCCCTCCACTTT

V: TRBV2
J: TRBJ1-4
size: NA
D: NA
CDR3: CASSFDEKLFF
DNA: TGTGCCAGCAGTTTCGATGAAAAACTGTTTTTT

V: TRBV10-2
J: TRBJ1-2
size: few
D: TRBD1
CDR3: CASTGTGDYGYTF
DNA: TGCGCCAGCACTGGGACAGGGGATTATGGCTACACCTTC

V: TRBV7-9
J: TRBJ2-5
size: once
D: TRBD2
CDR3: CASSPRTSGETQYF
DNA: TGTGCCAGCAGCCCTCGGACTAGCGGAGAGACCCAGTACTTC